The rows below give T cell receptor beta chains drawn from one sample of a study of read filtering for tumor transcriptome and immune sequencing. MiXCR, applied by TCRdb to the reads, yields one record per CDR3 protein. The data hold 30,000 to 40,000 distinct CDR3 sequences, with 12% observed a single time. Sequencing input: a population of CD138-negative cells sorted from bone marrow. These receptors were collected from a donor at least 40 years old with multiple myeloma. The CDR3 runs from the conserved cysteine through the conserved F or W. D genes are given only for firm matches. A clone size is listed for some rows: how often the clone was seen (once, few, many), or a class if it is expanded.

TRBD2	TRBV5-1	many	TRBJ2-3	TGCGCCAGAAGCGGGGAGCCTCCAGATACGCAGTATTTT	CARSGEPPDTQYF
TRBD1	TRBV7-2	many	TRBJ1-5	TGTGCCAGCAGCTTGGGACAGGCGGGTACTCAGCCCCAGCATTTT	CASSLGQAGTQPQHF
-	TRBV24-1	many	TRBJ2-1	TGTGCCACCAGTGATCACCGACAGATCTTGGGGGGATACAATGAGCAGTTCTTC	CATSDHRQILGGYNEQFF
-	TRBV5-5	many	TRBJ2-2	TGTGCCAGCAGCACCAACCCTAGCCGCACCGGGGAGCTGTTTTTT	CASSTNPSRTGELFF
TRBD1	TRBV3-1	many	TRBJ2-6	TGTGCCAGCAGCACGCGAGGGGGCGTTAATGGGGCCAACGTCCTGACTTTC	CASSTRGGVNGANVLTF
-	TRBV7-9	many	TRBJ2-3	TGTGCCAGCAGCACGCTAGGGCCCGATACGCAGTATTTT	CASSTLGPDTQYF
-	TRBV11-2	many	TRBJ2-2	TGTGCCAGCAGCCCCCAGCGGATCACCGGGGAGCTGTTTTTT	CASSPQRITGELFF
TRBD1	TRBV29-1	many	TRBJ2-3	TGCAGCTTGGACAGGGGAGCTGGCACAGATACGCAGTATTTT	CSLDRGAGTDTQYF
-	TRBV24-1	many	TRBJ2-7	TGTGCCACCAGTGAGGGGTATCCCTACGAGCAGTACTTC	CATSEGYPYEQYF
-	TRBV20-1	-	TRBJ1-3	TGCAGTGCGTGGGACGGGGGCCTAAAGGGCACCATATATTTT	CSAWDGGLKGTIYF
-	TRBV30	few	TRBJ1-2	TGTGCCCGACGGACGGAGTATGGCTACGCCTTC	CARRTEYGYAF
TRBD1	TRBV6-6	-	TRBJ1-1	TGTGCCAGCAGTTACTTCGACAGGGACACTGAAGCTTCCTTT	CASSYFDRDTEASF
-	TRBV4-1	many	TRBJ2-1	TGCGCCAGCAGCCCGGGCCTAAGCGGAAGCTCCTACAATGAGCAGTTCTTC	CASSPGLSGSSYNEQFF
-	TRBV18	many	TRBJ1-1	TGTGCCAGCTCACCGAGTCAGGGATTGACCGAAGCTTTCTTT	CASSPSQGLTEAFF
TRBD1	TRBV4-1	many	TRBJ2-1	TGCGCCAGCAGCCCAGGACAGGGGGAAAATGAGCAGTTCTTC	CASSPGQGENEQFF
-	TRBV7-9	few	TRBJ2-2	TGTGCCAGCAGCTCCAGCGGGACAAAGAACACCGGGGAGCTGTTTTTT	CASSSSGTKNTGELFF
-	TRBV7-2	many	TRBJ2-2	TGTGCCAGCAGCTCTCAGGGGGGACCCACCGGGGAGCTGTTTTTT	CASSSQGGPTGELFF
-	TRBV7-2	many	TRBJ1-4	TGTGCCAGCAGCCCAATCCGAAGTGGAAAACTGTTTTTT	CASSPIRSGKLFF
-	TRBV28	many	TRBJ1-1	TGTGCCAGCAGTCCACCGGACCAGCGCACTGAAGCTTTCTTT	CASSPPDQRTEAFF
-	TRBV29-1	many	TRBJ1-1	TGCAGCGTTGAAGATCCGGCCAGGGACACTGAAGCTTTCTTT	CSVEDPARDTEAFF
TRBD1	TRBV29-1	many	TRBJ2-7	TGCAGCGTATCGACAGGGAACGAGCAGTACTTC	CSVSTGNEQYF
TRBD2	TRBV11-2	many	TRBJ2-3	TGTGCCAGCAGCTTAGTAGGACTAGCGGTTCGCACAGATACGCAGTATTTT	CASSLVGLAVRTDTQYF
-	TRBV7-2	many	TRBJ2-1	TGTGCCAGCAGTGGCCATGAGCAGTTCTTC	CASSGHEQFF
-	TRBV7-2	-	TRBJ2-7	TGTGCCAGCAGCTTAACGGACGCCTCCTACGAGCAGTACTTC	CASSLTDASYEQYF
-	TRBV12-3/TRBV12-4	-	TRBJ1-2	TGTGCCAGCAGTTCCGGACGGCTCTATGGCTACTCCTTC	CASSSGRLYGYSF
TRBD1	TRBV12-3/TRBV12-4	many	TRBJ1-2	TGTGCCAGCAGCGTCCGGGACAGGGGCTATGGCTACACCTTC	CASSVRDRGYGYTF
TRBD2	TRBV3-1	many	TRBJ2-7	TGTGCCAGCAGCCAAGTCGCGGGGGGGCCCTACGAGCAGTACTTC	CASSQVAGGPYEQYF
-	TRBV2	many	TRBJ2-5	TGTGCCAGCAGGGGCCCGGGAAAAGGGGAAGAGACCCAGTACTTC	CASRGPGKGEETQYF
TRBD2	TRBV5-4	medium-sized	TRBJ2-1	TGTGCCAGCAACCTACTAGCGGGGGGGCCAAACGACAATGAGCAGTTCTTC	CASNLLAGGPNDNEQFF
-	TRBV27	many	TRBJ2-7	TGTGCCAGCAGTTTAGAAGGTAGGGGCGAGCAGTACTTC	CASSLEGRGEQYF
TRBD2	TRBV7-9	many	TRBJ2-1	TGTGCCAGCAGTTCCGGGACTAGCGCCTACAATGAGCAGTTCTTC	CASSSGTSAYNEQFF
-	TRBV3-1	many	TRBJ2-3	TGTGCCAGCAGCCCCCACACAGATACGCAGTATTTT	CASSPHTDTQYF
-	TRBV20-1	many	TRBJ2-3	TGCAGTGCTAGAAGTGGAGATACGCAGTATTTT	CSARSGDTQYF